This entry concerns a single TCR beta chain. These data are taken from a study of shared clonotypes between healthy human individuals. CDR3 size: 13 residues. Trimming removed 3 bases from V and 1 base from J, with 9 bases in between. Germline assignment: CDR1 SQVTM and CDR2 ANQGSEA. This table comes from immunoSEQ multiplex PCR, and its TCRdb copy is limited to in-frame clones, with some not included. The top ten clones hold 10% to 15% of a sample with 520,000 or so clones, about four fifths of them seen once. This clonotype was obtained from a woman in her forties in good health. Some clones in this sample may be carry-over from other donors' samples. Sequencing was done on a sample of PBMCs. The rearrangement uses TRBV29-1 and TRBJ2-5, with D perhaps TRBD1 (5 bases). The CDR3 sequence: CSVDRQTQETQYF. CDR3 bases: TGCAGCGTTGATCGACAGACCCAAGAGACCCAGTACTTC.